This entry lists 8 T cell receptor beta chains sequenced from one sample in a study of type 1 and type 2 diabetes patients. The PCR template was genomic DNA. Multiplex PCR with 30 forward and 13 reverse primers amplified the TCR beta CDR3. TCRdb ran MiXCR on the multiplex PCR reads and lists one entry per CDR3 protein. This table has fewer than 350,000 distinct CDR3 sequences, roughly 50% appearing once. Sequencing was done on a sample of peripheral blood mononuclear cells (PBMCs). The receptors stem from a man younger than 30 with type 2 diabetes.

V is TRBV6-4 and J is TRBJ2-1, with TRBD2 matching 8 bases. CDR1 MRHNA and CDR2 SNTAGT come from the germline V gene. The CDR3 runs to 15 residues. V gave up 6 bases and J gave up 2 bases; unmatched junction bases: 6. The CDR3 coding sequence is TGTGCCAGCAGCCAGGGACTAGTGCCCTACAATGAGCAGTTCTTC. Its translation is CASSQGLVPYNEQFF.

This clonotype was counted between two and nine times. This chain links TRBV5-1 with TRBJ2-6; 7 bases agree with TRBD1. CDR3 length: 17 residues. The germline CDR1 and CDR2 sequences are SGHRS and YFSETQ. Trimming took 3 bases from V and 0 from J; bases not matched to a gene: 6. The CDR3 DNA is TGCGCCAGCAGCTCGGGACAGACGATCTCTGGGGCCAACGTCCTGACTTTC. As protein: CASSSGQTISGANVLTF.

The chain is built from TRBV15 and TRBJ1-1; tentatively, D is TRBD1 (6 bases). This CDR3 is 12 amino acids long. Germline loops: CDR1 LNHNV, CDR2 YYDKDF (reference sequence). V was trimmed by 9 bases and J by 5 bases, leaving 13 bases between them. The CDR3 DNA reads TGTGCCACTCAGGGGTGGGGGACTGAAGCTTTCTTT. The encoded protein is CATQGWGTEAFF. The full variable domain, completed using reference TRBV15 and TRBJ1-1, is DAMVIQNPRYQVTQFGKPVTLSCSQTLNHNVMYWYQQKSSQAPKLLFHYYDKDFNNEADTPDNFQSRRPNTSFCFLDIRSPGLGDTAMYLCATQGWGTEAFFGQGTRLTVV.

This clonotype appeared a few times. This rearrangement joins TRBV19 to TRBJ1-4, with D possibly TRBD1 on 5 matching bases. V dropped 8 bases and J dropped 5 bases, with 18 bases sitting between them. This CDR3 spans 15 amino acids. The germline V gene encodes CDR1 LNHDA and CDR2 SQIVND (reference sequence). The CDR3 DNA reads as TGTGCCAGTTCCCCGACCGGGACGGTAAATGAAAAACTGTTTTTT. It translates to CASSPTGTVNEKLFF.

The chain has TRBV28 and TRBJ2-5; 11 positions match TRBD1. CDR1 and CDR2 (germline): MDHEN, SYDVKM. The trim removed 5 bases at V and 5 bases at J, leaving 13 bases unmatched. The CDR3 spans 17 residues. The CDR3 DNA sequence: TGTGCCAGCAGTGAAGGGGACAGGGGGACTTTTTTGGAGACCCAGTACTTC. Protein: CASSEGDRGTFLETQYF.

As regards this clonotype: A single base separates this from a much larger clone, so it may be a read error. The chain carries TRBV7-9 and TRBJ1-2; D gene unclear. The CDR3 length is 13 residues. In germline, CDR1 is SEHNR, CDR2 FQNEAQ (reference sequence). The CDR3 is CASSLVHSYDYTF. The CDR3 DNA reads as TGTGCCAGCAGCTTAGTTCACAGCTATGACTACACCTTC.

This chain links TRBV19 with TRBJ2-7, with TRBD1 matching over 9 bases. The junction had 4 bases not matched to a gene; V was cut back by 4 bases and J by 3 bases. The germline gives CDR1 LNHDA, CDR2 SQIVND (reference sequence). The length of the CDR3 is 14 residues. CDR3: CASSKTGGLYEQYF. The CDR3 DNA reads TGTGCCAGTAGTAAAACAGGGGGCCTCTACGAGCAGTACTTC. Full variable domain (missing parts from reference TRBV19 and TRBJ2-7): DGGITQSPKYLFRKEGQNVTLSCEQNLNHDAMYWYRQDPGQGLRLIYYSQIVNDFQKGDIAEGYSVSREKKESFPLTVTSAQKNPTAFYLCASSKTGGLYEQYFGPGTRLTVT.

On this clonotype: Given a much more abundant clone one base away, this may be a read error. The chain is built from TRBV7-3 and TRBJ2-5; 8 nucleotides agree with TRBD2. Judging by the DNA end, TRBJ2-1 fits better; the J call may be wrong. The CDR3 consists of 15 residues. Germline V gene sequence: CDR1 SGHTA, CDR2 FQGTGA. The CDR3 reads CASSSQAGEHNEQFF. The CDR3 bases are TGTGCCAGCAGCTCACAAGCGGGGGAGCACAATGAGCAGTTCTTC.